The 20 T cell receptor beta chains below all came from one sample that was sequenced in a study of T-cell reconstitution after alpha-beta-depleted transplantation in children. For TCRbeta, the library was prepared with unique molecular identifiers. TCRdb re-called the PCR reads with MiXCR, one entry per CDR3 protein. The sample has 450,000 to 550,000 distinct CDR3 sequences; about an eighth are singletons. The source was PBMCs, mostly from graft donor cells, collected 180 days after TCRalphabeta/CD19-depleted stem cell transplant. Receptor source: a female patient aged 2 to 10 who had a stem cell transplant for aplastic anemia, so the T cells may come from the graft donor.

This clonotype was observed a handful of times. This chain's CDR3 is CSAPNTEAFF. As DNA, the CDR3 is TGCAGTGCCCCGAACACTGAAGCTTTCTTT. This chain joins TRBV20-1 and TRBJ1-1; D unresolved. The CDR3 sequence is 10 residues long. Germline V gene sequence: CDR1 DFQATT, CDR2 SNEGSKA (reference sequence). Trimming pared 6 bases from V and 1 base from J, leaving 3 bases between.

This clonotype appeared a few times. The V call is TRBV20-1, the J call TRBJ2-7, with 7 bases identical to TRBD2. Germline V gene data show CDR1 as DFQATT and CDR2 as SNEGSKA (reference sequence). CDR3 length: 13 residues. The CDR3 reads CSVVGLVSHEQYV. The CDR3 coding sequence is TGCAGTGTAGTTGGACTAGTCTCCCACGAGCAGTACGTC.

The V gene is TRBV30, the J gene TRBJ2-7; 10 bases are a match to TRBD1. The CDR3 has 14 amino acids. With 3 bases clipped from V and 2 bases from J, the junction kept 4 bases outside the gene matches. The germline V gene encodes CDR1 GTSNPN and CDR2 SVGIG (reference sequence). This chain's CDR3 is CAWSPGTGAYEQYF. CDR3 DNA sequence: TGTGCCTGGAGCCCCGGGACAGGGGCCTACGAGCAGTACTTC.

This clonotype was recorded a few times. CDR3 bases: TGCAGTGCTAGAGATAAGTGGGGCCCGGTCCACGAGCAGTACTTC. This codes for CSARDKWGPVHEQYF. V gene TRBV20-1 combines with J gene TRBJ2-7; TRBD1 is a possible D gene (5 bases). This CDR3 has 15 amino acids. V was clipped by 0 bases and J by 5 bases, with 17 bases between them. Looked up from germline, CDR1 is DFQATT and CDR2 is SNEGSKA (reference sequence).

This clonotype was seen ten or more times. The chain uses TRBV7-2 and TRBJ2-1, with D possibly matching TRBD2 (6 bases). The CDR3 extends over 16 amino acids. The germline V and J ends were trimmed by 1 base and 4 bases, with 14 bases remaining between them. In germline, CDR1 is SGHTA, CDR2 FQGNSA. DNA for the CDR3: TGTGCCAGCAGCTTAGTTTGGAGGGCCCGATACAATGAGCAGTTCTTC. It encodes CASSLVWRARYNEQFF.

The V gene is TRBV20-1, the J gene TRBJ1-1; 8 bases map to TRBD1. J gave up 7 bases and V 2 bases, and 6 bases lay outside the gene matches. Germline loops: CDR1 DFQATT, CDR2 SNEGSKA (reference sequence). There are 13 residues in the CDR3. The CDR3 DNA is TGCAGTGCTAGATCACACAGGGGGGGTGAAGCTTTCTTT. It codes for CSARSHRGGEAFF.

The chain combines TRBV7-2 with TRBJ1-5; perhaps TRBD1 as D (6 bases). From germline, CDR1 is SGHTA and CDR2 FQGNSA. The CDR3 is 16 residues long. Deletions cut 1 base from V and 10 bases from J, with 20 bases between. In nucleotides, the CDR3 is TGTGCCAGCAGCTTAGAGGTAGGGACACCAAAGCAACCCCAGCATTTT. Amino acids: CASSLEVGTPKQPQHF.

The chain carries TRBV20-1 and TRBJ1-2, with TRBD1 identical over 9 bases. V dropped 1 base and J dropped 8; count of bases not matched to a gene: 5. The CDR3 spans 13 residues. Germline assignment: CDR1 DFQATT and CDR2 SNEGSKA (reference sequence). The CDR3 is CSARAGTGGGYTF. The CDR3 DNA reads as TGCAGTGCTAGAGCAGGCACAGGGGGCGGCTACACCTTC.

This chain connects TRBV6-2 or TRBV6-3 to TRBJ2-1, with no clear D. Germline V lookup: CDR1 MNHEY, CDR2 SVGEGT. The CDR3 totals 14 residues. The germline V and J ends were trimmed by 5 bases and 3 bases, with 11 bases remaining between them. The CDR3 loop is CASSLPWFYNEQFF. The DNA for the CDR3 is TGTGCCAGCAGTCTCCCCTGGTTCTACAATGAGCAGTTCTTC.

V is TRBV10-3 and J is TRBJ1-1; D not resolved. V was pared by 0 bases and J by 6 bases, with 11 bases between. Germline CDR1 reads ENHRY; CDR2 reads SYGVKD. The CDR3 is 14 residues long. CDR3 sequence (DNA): TGTGCCATCAGTGAGTCGGATCCAACAGCTGAAGCTTTCTTT. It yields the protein CAISESDPTAEAFF.

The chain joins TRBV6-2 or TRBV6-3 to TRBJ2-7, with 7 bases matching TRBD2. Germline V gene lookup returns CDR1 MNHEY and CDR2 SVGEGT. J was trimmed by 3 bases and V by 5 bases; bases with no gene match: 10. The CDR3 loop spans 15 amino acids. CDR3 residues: CASSKTSPPFYEQYV. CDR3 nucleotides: TGTGCCAGCAGTAAGACTAGCCCACCATTCTACGAGCAGTACGTC.

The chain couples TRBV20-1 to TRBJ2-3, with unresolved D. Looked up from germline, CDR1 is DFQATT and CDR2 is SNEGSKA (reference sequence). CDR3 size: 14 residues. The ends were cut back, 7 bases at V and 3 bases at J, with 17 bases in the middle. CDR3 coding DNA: TGCAGTGGACGGGTCGAACCTCCTACAGATACGCAGTATTTT. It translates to CSGRVEPPTDTQYF.

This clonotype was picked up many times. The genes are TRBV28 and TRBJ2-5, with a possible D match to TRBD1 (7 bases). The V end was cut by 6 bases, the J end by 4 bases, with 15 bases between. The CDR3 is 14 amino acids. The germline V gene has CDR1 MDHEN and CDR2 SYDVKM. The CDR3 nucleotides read TGTGCCAGCAGCCCCTGGAGGGGGCTAGAGACCCAGTACTTC. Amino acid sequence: CASSPWRGLETQYF.

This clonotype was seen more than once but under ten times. The CDR3 region is CASSLKGRNPYGYTF. CDR3 nucleotide sequence: TGTGCCAGCAGTTTAAAGGGACGCAATCCTTATGGCTACACCTTC. The chain joins TRBV12-3 or TRBV12-4 to TRBJ1-2; maybe TRBD1 (5 bases). Trimming removed 2 bases from V and 5 bases from J, with 15 bases in between. This CDR3 spans 15 amino acids.

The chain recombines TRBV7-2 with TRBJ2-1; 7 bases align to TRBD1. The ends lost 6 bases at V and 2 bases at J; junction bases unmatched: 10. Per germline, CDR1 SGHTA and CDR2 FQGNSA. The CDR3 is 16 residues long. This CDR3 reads CASRPDTGATYNEQFF. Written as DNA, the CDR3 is TGTGCCAGCAGACCCGACACAGGGGCGACCTACAATGAGCAGTTCTTC.

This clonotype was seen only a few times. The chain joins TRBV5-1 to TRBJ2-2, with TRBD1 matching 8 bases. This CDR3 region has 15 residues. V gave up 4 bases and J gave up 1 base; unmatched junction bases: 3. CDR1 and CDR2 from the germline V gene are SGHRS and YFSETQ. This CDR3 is CASSPGQENTGELFF. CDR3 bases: TGCGCCAGCAGCCCGGGACAGGAGAACACCGGGGAGCTGTTTTTT. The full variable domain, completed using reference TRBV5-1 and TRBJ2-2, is KAGVTQTPRYLIKTRGQQVTLSCSPISGHRSVSWYQQTPGQGLQFLFEYFSETQRNKGNFPGRFSGRQFSNSRSEMNVSTLELGDSALYLCASSPGQENTGELFFGEGSRLTVL.

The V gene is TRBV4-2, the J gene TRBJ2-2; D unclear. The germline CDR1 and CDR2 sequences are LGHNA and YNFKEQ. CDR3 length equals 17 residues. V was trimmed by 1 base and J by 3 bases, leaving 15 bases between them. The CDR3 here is CASSQAPSRLDTGELFF. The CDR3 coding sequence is TGTGCCAGCAGCCAAGCCCCATCGCGGCTGGACACCGGGGAGCTGTTTTTT.

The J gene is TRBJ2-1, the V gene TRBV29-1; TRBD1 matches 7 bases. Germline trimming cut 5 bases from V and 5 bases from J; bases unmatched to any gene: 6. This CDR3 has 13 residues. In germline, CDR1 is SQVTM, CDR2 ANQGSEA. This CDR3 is CSVKQGWDNEQFF. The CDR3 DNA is TGCAGCGTTAAACAGGGGTGGGACAATGAGCAGTTCTTC.

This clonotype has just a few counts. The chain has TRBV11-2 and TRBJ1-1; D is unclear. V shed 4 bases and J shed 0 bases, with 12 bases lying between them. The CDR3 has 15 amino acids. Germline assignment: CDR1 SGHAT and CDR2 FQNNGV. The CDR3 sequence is CASSSSRIMNTEAFF. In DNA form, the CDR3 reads TGTGCCAGCAGCTCTTCACGGATCATGAACACTGAAGCTTTCTTT.

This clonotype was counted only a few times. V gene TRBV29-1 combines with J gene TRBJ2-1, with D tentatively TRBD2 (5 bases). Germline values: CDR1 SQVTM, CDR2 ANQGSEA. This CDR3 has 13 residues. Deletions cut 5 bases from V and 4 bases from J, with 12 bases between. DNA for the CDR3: TGCAGCGTTAGTCCTAGCCGATACAATGAGCAGTTCTTC. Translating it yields CSVSPSRYNEQFF.